This T cell receptor (beta chain) comes out of a study of blood T cell repertoires in COVID-19. Study-wide context: The analysed material was cDNA or gDNA that came from T cells, B-cell-depleted T cells, or PBMCs.

Enrollees, about 18 to 89 years old, lived in approximately 25 US areas. Assignments of participants to cohorts depended upon their own reported clinical history. Per the germline V gene, CDR1 is SGDLS and CDR2 is YYNGEE. With V trimmed by 3 bases and J by 5 bases, 12 bases remained unmatched. The length of the CDR3 is 17 residues. Clones were read by immunoSEQ multiplex PCR, and TCRdb kept only the in-frame ones, dropping some. Of fewer than 400,000 clones listed, 85% are singletons. The chain links TRBV9 to TRBJ2-2, with 8 bases matching TRBD2. Sequencing input: PBMCs or T cells enriched from blood (not recorded which). The source is a woman aged 25 to 39 who had been exposed to COVID-19. For the CDR3, the DNA is TGTGCCAGCAGCGCCCGGTCAGGTGCGGGGGGTACCGGGGAGCTGTTTTTT. It yields the protein CASSARSGAGGTGELFF.